The subject of this entry is one TCR beta chain. Measured with immunoSEQ multiplex PCR; TCRdb has only the in-frame clones, and not every one. The table lists a few hundred thousand clones, 85% to 90% of them singletons. This sample is part of a study of blood T cell repertoires in COVID-19. Looking at the study overall: The United States, Italy and Spain supplied acute and convalescent COVID-19 samples. The analysed material was cDNA or gDNA that came from T cells, B-cell-depleted T cells, or PBMCs.

Seattle patients were enrolled while actively infected and followed longitudinally. This clonotype was sampled from a woman aged 45-60 years with COVID-19, enrolled during active disease. Sequencing input: peripheral blood.

The CDR3 nucleotides read TGTGCCAGCAGCTTAGGGCTAGCGGACTACTACGAGCAGTACTTC. Amino acid sequence: CASSLGLADYYEQYF. The chain carries TRBV7-2 and TRBJ2-7; 7 bases are a match to TRBD2. Germline assignment: CDR1 SGHTA and CDR2 FQGNSA. With V trimmed by 1 base and J by 3 bases, 6 bases remained unmatched. This CDR3 region has 15 residues.